Presented here are 17 T cell receptor beta chains from one specimen sequenced in a study of blood T cell repertoires in COVID-19. Sequencing was performed with immunoSEQ multiplex PCR; in TCRdb, only in-frame clones are kept and a portion is missing. The sample carries 120,000 to 150,000 clones, around four fifths recorded once. The sample was peripheral blood. The source is a middle-aged woman with active or convalescent COVID-19.

The gene calls are TRBV7-2 and TRBJ1-1; D may be TRBD1 (5 bases). The germline V and J ends were trimmed by 0 bases and 3 bases, with 8 bases remaining between them. CDR1 is SGHTA, CDR2 FQGNSA, per germline. The CDR3 has 14 amino acids. The CDR3 reads CASSLAGGYTEAFF. The CDR3 DNA is TGTGCCAGCAGCTTAGCGGGGGGATACACTGAAGCTTTCTTT.

CDR3 DNA sequence: TGTGCCAGCAGCCCCTATGGTAGCTCGACGTACAATGAGCAGTTCTTC. The encoded protein is CASSPYGSSTYNEQFF. The J gene is TRBJ2-1, the V gene TRBV6-4; D is unresolved. From germline, CDR1 is MRHNA and CDR2 SNTAGT. The V and J ends lost 6 bases and 4 bases respectively, with 19 bases between them. This CDR3 region has 16 residues.

The rearrangement joins TRBV28 to TRBJ2-5, with D possibly TRBD1 on 5 matching bases. This CDR3 contains 16 residues. From germline, CDR1 is MDHEN and CDR2 SYDVKM. The V gene lost 4 bases and the J gene lost 3 bases, with 18 bases spanning the gap. The DNA of the CDR3 is TGTGCCAGCAGTTCCTACAGGAAACTGTCAGAAGAGACCCAGTACTTC. Translation: CASSSYRKLSEETQYF. Together with reference TRBV28 and TRBJ2-5, the CDR3 gives the full variable domain: DVKVTQSSRYLVKRTGEKVFLECVQDMDHENMFWYRQDPGLGLRLIYFSYDVKMKEKGDIPEGYSVSREKKERFSLILESASTNQTSMYLCASSSYRKLSEETQYFGPGTRLLVL.

The chain uses TRBV11-2 and TRBJ2-7, with TRBD1 matching 8 bases. V lost 4 bases to trimming and J lost 3 bases; unmatched junction nucleotides: 20. CDR3 length: 19 residues. Germline V gene lookup returns CDR1 SGHAT and CDR2 FQNNGV. CDR3 loop: CASSSKPTQGARLLYEQYF. The DNA of the CDR3 is TGTGCCAGCAGCTCCAAGCCAACGCAGGGGGCAAGGCTTCTCTACGAGCAGTACTTC.

J is TRBJ2-7 and V is TRBV28; D is unclear. Between the trimmed V and J ends, which lost 2 bases and 6 bases, there was a span of 5 bases. The CDR3 contains 11 residues. Per germline, CDR1 MDHEN and CDR2 SYDVKM. The CDR3 bases are TGTGCCAGCAGTTTAGGCCCCGAGCAGTACTTC. The encoded protein is CASSLGPEQYF.

This clone has a handful of counts. The chain has TRBV20-1 and TRBJ1-2; D gene ambiguous. Trimming pared 3 bases from V and 7 bases from J, leaving 9 bases between. The CDR3 runs to 11 residues. From germline, CDR1 is DFQATT and CDR2 SNEGSKA (reference sequence). The CDR3: CSASVVAGYTF. CDR3 bases: TGCAGTGCTAGTGTGGTGGCTGGCTACACCTTC.

The chain's CDR3 is CASSQALNTEAFF. Written as DNA, the CDR3 is TGTGCCAGCAGCCAAGCCTTGAACACTGAAGCTTTCTTT. The chain links TRBV14 to TRBJ1-1, with unresolved D. CDR1 is SGHDN, CDR2 FVKESK, per germline. The CDR3 loop spans 13 amino acids. Trimming took off 1 base at V and 0 bases at J, with 3 bases between the two ends.

This clone turned up a few times. The V gene is TRBV19, the J gene TRBJ1-1; TRBD1 aligns across 8 bases. The CDR3 has 14 amino acids. After removal of 6 bases from V and 4 bases from J, the junction contained 7 bases not matched to a gene. Germline V gene sequence: CDR1 LNHDA, CDR2 SQIVND (reference sequence). CDR3 in DNA: TGTGCCAGTAGGGGTAGACAGGGGCCCACTGAAGCTTTCTTT. Translating it yields CASRGRQGPTEAFF.

The chain has TRBV4-1 and TRBJ1-5; possible D gene TRBD1, 6 bases. Looked up from germline, CDR1 is MGHRA and CDR2 is YSYEKL. The CDR3 covers 14 residues. The V end was cut by 3 bases, the J end by 6 bases, with 12 bases between. The CDR3 DNA reads as TGCGCCAGCAGCCATCGAGGGGGTTTTCAGCCCCAGCATTTT. It specifies CASSHRGGFQPQHF.

This clone was counted a single time. CDR3 amino acids: CASRYLTGELFF. The CDR3 region has the DNA TGTGCCAGCCGGTACCTCACCGGGGAGCTGTTTTTT. The chain has TRBV28 and TRBJ2-2, with D uncertain. V lost 8 bases and J 4 bases, leaving 8 bases between the germline ends. Germline CDR1 and CDR2: MDHEN and SYDVKM. CDR3 length: 12 amino acids.

This clone was seen a single time. This chain links TRBV5-1 with TRBJ2-2; weak D call: TRBD1 (5 bases). V was pared by 2 bases and J by 7 bases, with 6 bases between. The CDR3 contains 12 residues. CDR1 is SGHRS, CDR2 YFSETQ, per germline. DNA for the CDR3: TGCGCCAGCAGCTTCAGGGACGGGGAGCTGTTTTTT. This gives the protein CASSFRDGELFF.

The chain joins TRBV5-1 to TRBJ2-3, with D perhaps matching TRBD1 (5 bases). The CDR3 has 15 amino acids. V was pared by 0 bases and J by 3 bases, with 11 bases between. CDR1 and CDR2 from the germline V gene are SGHRS and YFSETQ. CDR3 DNA: TGCGCCAGCAGCTTGGCAGGCAGGGTGACAGATACGCAGTATTTT. Amino acids: CASSLAGRVTDTQYF. The full variable domain, rest sourced from reference TRBV5-1 and TRBJ2-3, is KAGVTQTPRYLIKTRGQQVTLSCSPISGHRSVSWYQQTPGQGLQFLFEYFSETQRNKGNFPGRFSGRQFSNSRSEMNVSTLELGDSALYLCASSLAGRVTDTQYFGPGTRLTVL.

The chain is built from TRBV29-1 and TRBJ1-1; D not resolved. The CDR3 contains 12 residues. V was pared by 5 bases and J by 1 base, with 8 bases between. Looked up from germline, CDR1 is SQVTM and CDR2 is ANQGSEA. In DNA form, the CDR3 reads TGCAGCGTTTGGCGGGGGAACACTGAAGCTTTCTTT. As protein: CSVWRGNTEAFF.

This sequence joins TRBV5-5 and TRBJ2-1; 10 nucleotides line up with TRBD1. J lost 3 bases, V lost 4 bases, and 10 bases had no gene match. Per the germline V gene, CDR1 is SGHKS and CDR2 is YYEKEE (reference sequence). This CDR3 has 17 residues. The chain's CDR3 is CASSPRTGGDIYNEQFF. In nucleotides, the CDR3 is TGTGCCAGCAGCCCTCGGACAGGGGGGGACATCTACAATGAGCAGTTCTTC. The entire variable domain, with the rest obtained from reference TRBV5-5 and TRBJ2-1, is as follows: DAGVTQSPTHLIKTRGQQVTLRCSPISGHKSVSWYQQVLGQGPQFIFQYYEKEERGRGNFPDRFSARQFPNYSSELNVNALLLGDSALYLCASSPRTGGDIYNEQFFGPGTRLTVL.

The chain links TRBV28 to TRBJ1-2, with 7 bases lining up with TRBD1. The V and J ends lost 5 bases and 3 bases, in that order; junction bases with no gene match: 12. This CDR3 comprises 16 residues. The germline CDR1 and CDR2 sequences are MDHEN and SYDVKM. CDR3: CASSLIRGRSHYGYTF. The CDR3 DNA is TGTGCCAGCAGTCTTATAAGGGGGCGCAGCCACTATGGCTACACCTTC.

This chain joins TRBV19 and TRBJ1-5; TRBD1 matches 8 bases. The germline V gene encodes CDR1 LNHDA and CDR2 SQIVND (reference sequence). The CDR3 extends over 13 amino acids. The J segment lost 5 bases and the V segment lost 7 bases, leaving 4 bases of the junction unmatched. The CDR3 nucleotides read TGTGCCAGTAAAGGACAGGGCTATCAGCCCCAGCATTTT. Its protein product is CASKGQGYQPQHF.

The V call is TRBV11-2, the J call TRBJ1-1; a weak D match, TRBD1 (5 bases). V lost 1 base, J lost 4 bases, and 10 bases lay in between. The CDR3 sequence is 14 residues long. Germline values: CDR1 SGHAT, CDR2 FQNNGV. CDR3 sequence (DNA): TGTGCCAGCAGCTTAGGTGGCAGGGCCACTGAAGCTTTCTTT. Its translation is CASSLGGRATEAFF.